The 9 T cell receptor beta chains reported below all come from one sample, sequenced in a study of cytomegalovirus exposure and HLA in healthy donors. A multiplex PCR was run with 60 Vbeta primers and 13 Jbeta primers. Here immunoSEQ multiplex PCR was the method, and the copy in TCRdb shows in-frame clones only, minus some. The data contain 110,000 or so clones, about 64% of them singletons. What was sequenced was PBMCs. The receptor source for this set is a young man in good health and CMV-seropositive.

The chain uses TRBV4-1 and TRBJ2-4, with 9 bases fitting TRBD2. V was clipped by 1 base and J by 5 bases; unmatched bases: 9. The CDR3 runs 17 residues. Germline V CDR1 and CDR2: MGHRA, YSYEKL. The CDR3 is CASSQVLAGGLQNIQYF. The DNA for the CDR3 is TGCGCCAGCAGCCAAGTTCTGGCGGGGGGGTTACAAAACATTCAGTACTTC.

The genes are TRBV2 and TRBJ2-5; 9 bases are a match to TRBD1. V trimming: 6 bases; J trimming: 5 bases; junction bases outside the gene matches: 19. Germline V gene sequence: CDR1 SNHLY, CDR2 FYNNEI. The CDR3 extends over 18 amino acids. CDR3 in amino acids: CASSSPLLRTGGTETQYF. In DNA form, the CDR3 reads TGTGCCAGCAGCTCACCCCTCCTCCGCACAGGGGGCACGGAGACCCAGTACTTC.

This clone was picked up a small number of times. The chain employs TRBV5-1 and TRBJ1-1, with D uncertain. The CDR3 length is 13 residues. Germline CDR1 and CDR2: SGHRS and YFSETQ. V lost 1 base and J 0 bases, leaving 4 bases between the germline ends. The DNA of the CDR3 is TGCGCCAGCAGCTTGACGGTGAACACTGAAGCTTTCTTT. Its translation is CASSLTVNTEAFF.

The chain has TRBV4-1 and TRBJ2-3, with 14 nucleotides matching TRBD2. This CDR3 is built from 19 residues. Germline trimming cut 2 bases from V and 0 bases from J; bases unmatched to any gene: 7. Germline V gives CDR1 MGHRA, CDR2 YSYEKL. CDR3 loop: CASSQPGLAGGHSTDTQYF. The CDR3 nucleotides read TGCGCCAGCAGCCAACCAGGACTAGCGGGGGGACATAGCACAGATACGCAGTATTTT.

The chain combines TRBV15 with TRBJ2-3; D is unresolved. The CDR3 spans 15 residues. V lost 2 bases to trimming and J lost 0 bases, with 9 bases between them. Germline V gene sequence: CDR1 LNHNV, CDR2 YYDKDF (reference sequence). The CDR3 loop is CATSRPDISTDTQYF. The DNA for the CDR3 is TGTGCCACCAGCAGACCCGACATCAGCACAGATACGCAGTATTTT.

This chain uses TRBV15 with TRBJ1-6; TRBD1 matches 8 bases. The V gene's germline CDR1 is LNHNV and CDR2 YYDKDF (reference sequence). The V segment lost 2 bases and the J segment 8 bases; nucleotides outside the gene matches: 5. The CDR3 runs to 15 residues. The CDR3 loop reads CATSRTGTGDSPLHF. CDR3 nucleotides: TGTGCCACCAGCAGAACCGGGACAGGAGATTCACCCCTCCACTTT.

The CDR3 loop is CASSEAGQGTAAQYF. The DNA of the CDR3 is TGTGCCAGCAGTGAGGCAGGACAGGGAACAGCGGCCCAGTACTTC. The genes are TRBV2 and TRBJ2-5; 8 nucleotides match TRBD1. Germline CDR1 SNHLY, CDR2 FYNNEI. J gave up 9 bases and V 3 bases, and 12 bases lay outside the gene matches. The CDR3 sequence is 15 residues long.

This clone appeared a few times. The V and J genes are TRBV29-1 and TRBJ1-2, with D possibly TRBD1 on 5 matching bases. CDR3 length equals 11 residues. The V and J ends lost 5 bases and 7 bases respectively, with 11 bases between them. Germline-derived CDR1 and CDR2 are SQVTM and ANQGSEA. The CDR3: CSVQGWGGYTF. DNA for the CDR3: TGCAGCGTTCAGGGTTGGGGTGGCTACACCTTC.

The V call is TRBV2, the J call TRBJ2-3; 7 bases line up with TRBD2. The CDR3 has 13 amino acids. Trimming removed 6 bases from V and 2 bases from J; junction bases left unmatched: 2. The V gene's germline CDR1 is SNHLY and CDR2 FYNNEI. The chain's CDR3 is CASRWDYTDTQYF. The CDR3 DNA sequence: TGTGCCAGCAGATGGGACTACACAGATACGCAGTATTTT. Supplemented by reference TRBV2 and TRBJ2-3, the full variable domain reads EPEVTQTPSHQVTQMGQEVILRCVPISNHLYFYWYRQILGQKVEFLVSFYNNEISEKSEIFDDQFSVERPDGSNFTLKIRSTKLEDSAMYFCASRWDYTDTQYFGPGTRLTVL.